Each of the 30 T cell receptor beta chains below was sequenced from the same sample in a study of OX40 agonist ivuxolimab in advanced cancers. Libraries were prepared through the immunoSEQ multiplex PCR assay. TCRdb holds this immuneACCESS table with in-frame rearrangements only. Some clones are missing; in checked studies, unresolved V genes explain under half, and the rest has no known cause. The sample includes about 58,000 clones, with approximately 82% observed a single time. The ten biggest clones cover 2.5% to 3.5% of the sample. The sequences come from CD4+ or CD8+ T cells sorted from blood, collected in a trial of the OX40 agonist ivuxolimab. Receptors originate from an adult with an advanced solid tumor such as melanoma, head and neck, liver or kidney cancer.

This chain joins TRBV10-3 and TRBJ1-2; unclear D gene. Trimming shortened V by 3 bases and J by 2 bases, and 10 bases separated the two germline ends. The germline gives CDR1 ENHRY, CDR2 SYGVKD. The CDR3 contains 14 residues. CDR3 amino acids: CAISEGSRNYGYTF. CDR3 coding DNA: TGTGCCATCAGTGAAGGGAGCAGGAACTATGGCTACACCTTC.

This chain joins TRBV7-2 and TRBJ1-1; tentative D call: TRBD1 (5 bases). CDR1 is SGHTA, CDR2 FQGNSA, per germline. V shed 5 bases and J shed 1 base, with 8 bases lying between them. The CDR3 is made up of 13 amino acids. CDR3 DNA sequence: TGTGCCAGCAGCCGCGACAGGAACACTGAAGCTTTCTTT. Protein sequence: CASSRDRNTEAFF.

In DNA, the CDR3 is TGTGCCAGCAGTTTAGCAGGACGGGCAGGAAACACCATATATTTT. It encodes CASSLAGRAGNTIYF. The chain employs TRBV28 and TRBJ1-3; D gene uncertain. V lost 2 bases and J 4 bases, leaving 12 bases between the germline ends. In germline, CDR1 is MDHEN, CDR2 SYDVKM. The CDR3 contains 15 residues.

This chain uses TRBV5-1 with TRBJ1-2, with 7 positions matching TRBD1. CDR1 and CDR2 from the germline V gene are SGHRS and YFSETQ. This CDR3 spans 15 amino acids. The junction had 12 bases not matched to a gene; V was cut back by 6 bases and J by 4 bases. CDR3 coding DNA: TGCGCCAGCACCCTACGACAGGGTGGTGGCTATGGCTACACCTTC. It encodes CASTLRQGGGYGYTF. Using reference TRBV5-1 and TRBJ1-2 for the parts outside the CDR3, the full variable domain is KAGVTQTPRYLIKTRGQQVTLSCSPISGHRSVSWYQQTPGQGLQFLFEYFSETQRNKGNFPGRFSGRQFSNSRSEMNVSTLELGDSALYLCASTLRQGGGYGYTFGSGTRLTVV.

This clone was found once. CDR3 protein: CASSLVAGGNNEQFF. CDR3 in DNA: TGTGCCAGCAGCTTAGTAGCGGGGGGGAACAATGAGCAGTTCTTC. The chain links TRBV11-3 to TRBJ2-1; 11 bases agree with TRBD2. The CDR3 length is 15 residues. The J segment lost 5 bases and the V segment lost 1 base, leaving 1 base of the junction unmatched. The germline gives CDR1 SGHNT, CDR2 YENEEA.

CDR3 DNA: TGTGCCAGCAGCCCTAACGCAGGGGTTCAAGAGACCCAGTACTTC. This codes for CASSPNAGVQETQYF. V is TRBV7-3 and J is TRBJ2-5; TRBD1 is a possible D gene (6 bases). V gave up 5 bases and J gave up 2 bases, with 15 bases separating them. Germline CDR1 and CDR2: SGHTA and FQGTGA. The CDR3 is 15 amino acids.

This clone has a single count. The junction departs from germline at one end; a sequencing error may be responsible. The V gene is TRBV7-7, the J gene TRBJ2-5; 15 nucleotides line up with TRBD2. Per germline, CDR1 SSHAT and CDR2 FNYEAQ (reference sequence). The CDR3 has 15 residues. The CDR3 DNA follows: TGTGCTAGCAGCTTAGGACTAGCGGGGGGGGAGGCCCAGTACTTC. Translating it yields CASSLGLAGGEAQYF.

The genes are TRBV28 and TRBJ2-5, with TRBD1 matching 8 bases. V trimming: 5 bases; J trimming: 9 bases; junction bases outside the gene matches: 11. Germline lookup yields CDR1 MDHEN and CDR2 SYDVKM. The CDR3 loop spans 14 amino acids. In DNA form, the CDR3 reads TGTGCCAGCAGTCATCCGGACAGGGAGAGATCCCAGTACTTC. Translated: CASSHPDRERSQYF.

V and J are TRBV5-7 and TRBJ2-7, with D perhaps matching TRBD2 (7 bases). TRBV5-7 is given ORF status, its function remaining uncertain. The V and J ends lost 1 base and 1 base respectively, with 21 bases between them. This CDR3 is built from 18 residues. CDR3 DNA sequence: TGTGCCAGCAGCTTGATTCGAGTTGCGGGGGCCCTGTCCTACGAGCAGTACTTC. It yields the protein CASSLIRVAGALSYEQYF.

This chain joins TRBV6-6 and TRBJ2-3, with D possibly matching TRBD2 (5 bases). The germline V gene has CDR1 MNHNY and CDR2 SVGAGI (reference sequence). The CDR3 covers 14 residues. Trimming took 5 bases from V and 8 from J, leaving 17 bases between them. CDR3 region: CASSPVGSEGTQYF. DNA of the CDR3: TGTGCCAGCAGTCCTGTTGGTAGCGAAGGTACGCAGTATTTT.

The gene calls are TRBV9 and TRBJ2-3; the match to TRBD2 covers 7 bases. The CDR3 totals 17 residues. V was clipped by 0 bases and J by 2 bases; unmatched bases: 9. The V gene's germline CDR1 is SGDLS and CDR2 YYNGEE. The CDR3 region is CASSVAVGGTNTDTQYF. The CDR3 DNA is TGTGCCAGCAGCGTAGCTGTCGGGGGGACTAACACAGATACGCAGTATTTT. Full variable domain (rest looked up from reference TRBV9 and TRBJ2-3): DSGVTQTPKHLITATGQRVTLRCSPRSGDLSVYWYQQSLDQGLQFLIQYYNGEERAKGNILERFSAQQFPDLHSELNLSSLELGDSALYFCASSVAVGGTNTDTQYFGPGTRLTVL.

CDR3 loop: CASSLAGGTSYNEQFF. The CDR3 coding sequence is TGTGCCAGCAGCTTAGCGGGGGGAACGTCCTACAATGAGCAGTTCTTC. The rearrangement uses TRBV7-9 and TRBJ2-1, with D perhaps matching TRBD2 (6 bases). The CDR3 sequence is 16 residues long. The V gene's germline CDR1 is SEHNR and CDR2 FQNEAQ (reference sequence). The V end lost 0 bases, the J end lost 1 base, and 10 bases lay between the germline ends.

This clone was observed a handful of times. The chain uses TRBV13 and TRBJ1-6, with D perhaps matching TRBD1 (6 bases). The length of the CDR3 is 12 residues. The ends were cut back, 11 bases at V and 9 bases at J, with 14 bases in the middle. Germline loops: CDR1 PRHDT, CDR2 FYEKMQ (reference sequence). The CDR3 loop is CAFPGETSPLHF. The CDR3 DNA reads TGTGCCTTCCCAGGGGAGACTTCACCCCTCCACTTT.

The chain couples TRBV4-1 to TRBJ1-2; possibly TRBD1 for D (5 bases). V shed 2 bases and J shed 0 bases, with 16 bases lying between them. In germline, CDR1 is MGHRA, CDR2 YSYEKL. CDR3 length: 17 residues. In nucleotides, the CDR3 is TGCGCCAGCAGCCAAAGCCGCCGGGACCCAACTAACTATGGCTACACCTTC. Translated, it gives CASSQSRRDPTNYGYTF.

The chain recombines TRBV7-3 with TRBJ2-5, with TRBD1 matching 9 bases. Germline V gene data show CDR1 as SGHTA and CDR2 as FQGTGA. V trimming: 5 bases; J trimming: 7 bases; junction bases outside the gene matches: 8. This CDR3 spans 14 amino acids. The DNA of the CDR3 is TGTGCCAGCAGCCCAACAGGGGGCAAGGGGACCCAGTACTTC. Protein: CASSPTGGKGTQYF.

The CDR3 region has the DNA TGTGCCAGCAGTCCCCGGGGAGGGTCCGAGCAGTACTTC. Encoded protein: CASSPRGGSEQYF. The chain is built from TRBV27 and TRBJ2-7; 7 bases match TRBD2. The V segment lost 5 bases and the J segment 6 bases; nucleotides outside the gene matches: 7. The CDR3 contains 13 residues. Germline CDR1 MNHEY, CDR2 SMNVEV (reference sequence).

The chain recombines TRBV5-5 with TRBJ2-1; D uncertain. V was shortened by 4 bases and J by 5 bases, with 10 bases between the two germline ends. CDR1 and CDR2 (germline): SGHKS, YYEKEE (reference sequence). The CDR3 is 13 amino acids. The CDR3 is CASSPLGHNEQFF. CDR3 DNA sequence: TGTGCCAGCAGCCCCCTCGGGCACAATGAGCAGTTCTTC. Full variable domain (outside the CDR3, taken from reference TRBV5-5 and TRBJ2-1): DAGVTQSPTHLIKTRGQQVTLRCSPISGHKSVSWYQQVLGQGPQFIFQYYEKEERGRGNFPDRFSARQFPNYSSELNVNALLLGDSALYLCASSPLGHNEQFFGPGTRLTVL.

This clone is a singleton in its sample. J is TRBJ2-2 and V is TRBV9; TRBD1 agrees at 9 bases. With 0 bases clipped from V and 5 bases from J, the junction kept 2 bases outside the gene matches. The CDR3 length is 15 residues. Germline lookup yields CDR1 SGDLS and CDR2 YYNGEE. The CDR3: CASSVGGQGTGELFF. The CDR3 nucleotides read TGTGCCAGCAGCGTAGGCGGACAGGGGACCGGGGAGCTGTTTTTT. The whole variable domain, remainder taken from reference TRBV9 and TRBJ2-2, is DSGVTQTPKHLITATGQRVTLRCSPRSGDLSVYWYQQSLDQGLQFLIQYYNGEERAKGNILERFSAQQFPDLHSELNLSSLELGDSALYFCASSVGGQGTGELFFGEGSRLTVL.

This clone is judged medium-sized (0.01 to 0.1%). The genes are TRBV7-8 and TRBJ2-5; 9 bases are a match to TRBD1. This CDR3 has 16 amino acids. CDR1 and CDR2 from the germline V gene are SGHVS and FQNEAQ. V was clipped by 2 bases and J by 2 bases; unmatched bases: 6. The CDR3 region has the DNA TGTGCCAGCAGCTTATTGGGACAGGGAGGTCAAGAGACCCAGTACTTC. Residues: CASSLLGQGGQETQYF.

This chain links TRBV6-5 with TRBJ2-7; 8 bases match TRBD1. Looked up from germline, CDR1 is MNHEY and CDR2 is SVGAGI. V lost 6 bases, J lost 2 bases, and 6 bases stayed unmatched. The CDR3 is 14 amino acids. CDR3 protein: CASSLTTGAYEQYF. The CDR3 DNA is TGTGCCAGCAGCCTAACGACAGGGGCCTACGAGCAGTACTTC.

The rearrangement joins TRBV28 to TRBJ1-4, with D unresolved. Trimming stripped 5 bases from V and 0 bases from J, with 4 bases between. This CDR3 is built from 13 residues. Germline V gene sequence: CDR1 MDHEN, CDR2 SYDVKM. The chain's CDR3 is CASSPATNEKLFF. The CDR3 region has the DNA TGTGCCAGCAGTCCTGCAACTAATGAAAAACTGTTTTTT.

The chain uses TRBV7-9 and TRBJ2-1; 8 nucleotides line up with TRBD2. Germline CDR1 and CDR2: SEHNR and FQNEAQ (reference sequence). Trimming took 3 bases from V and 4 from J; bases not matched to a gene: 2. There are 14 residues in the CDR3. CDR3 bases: TGTGCCAGCAGCTTGTTAGCGGGGTACAATGAGCAGTTCTTC. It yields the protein CASSLLAGYNEQFF.

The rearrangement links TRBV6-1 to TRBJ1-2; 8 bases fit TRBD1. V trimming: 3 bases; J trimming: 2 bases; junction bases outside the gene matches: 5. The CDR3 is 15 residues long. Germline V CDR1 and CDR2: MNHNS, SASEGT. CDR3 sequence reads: CASSDTNRGNYGYTF. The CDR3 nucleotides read TGTGCCAGCAGTGACACAAACAGGGGGAACTATGGCTACACCTTC.

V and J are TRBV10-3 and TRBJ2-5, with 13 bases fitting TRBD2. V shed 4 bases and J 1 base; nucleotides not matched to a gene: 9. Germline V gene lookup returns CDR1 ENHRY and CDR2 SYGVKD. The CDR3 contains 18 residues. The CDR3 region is CAISAFLGLAGLQETQYF. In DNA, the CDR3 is TGTGCCATCAGTGCCTTCTTGGGACTAGCGGGGCTCCAAGAGACCCAGTACTTC.

This CDR3 is CASSLDGQNTEAFF. CDR3 coding DNA: TGCGCCAGCAGCTTGGATGGGCAGAACACTGAAGCTTTCTTT. V gene TRBV5-1 combines with J gene TRBJ1-1, with D hard to call. Between the trimmed V and J ends, which lost 0 bases and 1 base, there was a span of 7 bases. This CDR3 is built from 14 residues. CDR1 is SGHRS, CDR2 YFSETQ, per germline. The complete variable domain, with remaining parts taken from reference TRBV5-1 and TRBJ1-1, reads KAGVTQTPRYLIKTRGQQVTLSCSPISGHRSVSWYQQTPGQGLQFLFEYFSETQRNKGNFPGRFSGRQFSNSRSEMNVSTLELGDSALYLCASSLDGQNTEAFFGQGTRLTVV.

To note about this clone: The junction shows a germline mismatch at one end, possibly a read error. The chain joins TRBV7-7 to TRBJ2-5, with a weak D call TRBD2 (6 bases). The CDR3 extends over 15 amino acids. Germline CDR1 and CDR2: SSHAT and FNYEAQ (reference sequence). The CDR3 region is CASSPLRGGGETQYF. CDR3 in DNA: TGTGCTAGCAGCCCGCTGCGGGGCGGTGGGGAGACCCAGTACTTC. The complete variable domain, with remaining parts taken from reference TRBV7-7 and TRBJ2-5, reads GAGVSQSPRYKVTKRGQDVTLRCDPISSHATLYWYQQALGQGPEFLTYFNYEAQPDKSGLPSDRFSAERPEGSISTLTIQRTEQRDSAMYRCASSPLRGGGETQYFGPGTRLLVL.

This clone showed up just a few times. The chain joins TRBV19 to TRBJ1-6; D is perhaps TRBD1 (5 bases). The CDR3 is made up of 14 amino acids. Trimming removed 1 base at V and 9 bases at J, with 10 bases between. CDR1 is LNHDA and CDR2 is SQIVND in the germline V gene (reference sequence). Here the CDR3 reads CASSIGGTSSPLHF. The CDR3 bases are TGTGCCAGTAGTATAGGGGGGACGAGTTCACCCCTCCACTTT.

CDR3 region: CAISGSGTRDEAFF. CDR3 nucleotides: TGTGCCATCAGTGGATCCGGGACAAGAGATGAAGCTTTCTTT. This chain joins TRBV10-3 and TRBJ1-1; possible D gene TRBD1, 6 bases. The CDR3 covers 14 residues. V was shortened by 4 bases and J by 7 bases, with 16 bases between the two germline ends. Germline CDR1 reads ENHRY; CDR2 reads SYGVKD.

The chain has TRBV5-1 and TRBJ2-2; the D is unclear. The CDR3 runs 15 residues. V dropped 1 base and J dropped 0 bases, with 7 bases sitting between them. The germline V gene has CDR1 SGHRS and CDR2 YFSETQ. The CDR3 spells CASSLQLTNTGELFF. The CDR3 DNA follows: TGCGCCAGCAGCTTGCAACTCACGAACACCGGGGAGCTGTTTTTT.

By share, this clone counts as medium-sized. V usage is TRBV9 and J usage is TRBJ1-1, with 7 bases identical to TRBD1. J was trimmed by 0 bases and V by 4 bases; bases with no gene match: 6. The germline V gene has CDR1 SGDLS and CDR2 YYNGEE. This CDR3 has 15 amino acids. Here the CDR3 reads CASSQGTVMNTEAFF. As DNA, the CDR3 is TGTGCCAGCAGCCAAGGGACAGTCATGAACACTGAAGCTTTCTTT. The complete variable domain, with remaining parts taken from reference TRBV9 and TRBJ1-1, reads DSGVTQTPKHLITATGQRVTLRCSPRSGDLSVYWYQQSLDQGLQFLIQYYNGEERAKGNILERFSAQQFPDLHSELNLSSLELGDSALYFCASSQGTVMNTEAFFGQGTRLTVV.